This T cell receptor beta chain was recorded in a study of OX40 agonist ivuxolimab in advanced cancers. About the research overall: Intravenous ivuxolimab was administered to patients every 2 weeks at 0.01 to 10 mg/kg. Partial responses were achieved by three patients, one with hepatocellular carcinoma and two with cutaneous melanoma.

Worth noting for this clone: Its antigen is still unknown.

Trimming stripped 2 bases from V and 8 bases from J, with 15 bases between. The CDR3 extends over 14 amino acids. Germline values: CDR1 LNHNV, CDR2 YYDKDF (reference sequence). Here immunoSEQ multiplex PCR was the method, and the copy in TCRdb shows in-frame clones only, minus some. The data contain approximately 76,000 clones, roughly nine tenths of them seen just once; the ten biggest clones take up about 0.75%. Findings and caveats of the study: CD8+ T cells averaged more expanded clones than CD4+.

The chain carries TRBV15 and TRBJ1-2; a weak D match, TRBD1 (5 bases). The sequenced sample was CD4+ or CD8+ T cells sorted from blood, obtained in a trial of the OX40 agonist ivuxolimab. This clonotype was obtained from an adult with an advanced solid tumor such as melanoma, head and neck, liver or kidney cancer. The CDR3 sequence is CATSRSGTAGGYTF. The DNA for the CDR3 is TGTGCCACCAGCAGAAGCGGGACCGCGGGAGGCTACACCTTC.